This section outlines one T cell receptor (beta chain) sequence together with its context. What it binds is not known. The V end was cut by 4 bases, the J end by 5 bases, with 11 bases between. The CDR3 is 13 amino acids. From germline, CDR1 is SGHTA and CDR2 FQGTGA. The entry originates in a study of vaccination and CD4 T cells after COVID-19. Sample treatment: approximately nine-day PBMC culture with coronavirus spike peptide pools or control peptides (ViraFEST assay). At the Johns Hopkins FTIC core, DNA taken from cultured CD4+ T cells was sequenced by way of the Oncomine TCR Beta short-read assay. TCRdb ran MiXCR on the PCR reads and lists one entry per CDR3 protein. Here the sample spans approximately 19,000 distinct CDR3 sequences, around two thirds being singletons.

This receptor was obtained from a human donor who had recovered from COVID-19. Material for sequencing was CD4+ T cells from blood, cultured in vitro. This chain links TRBV7-3 with TRBJ1-1; no reliable D call. As DNA, the CDR3 is TGTGCCAGCAGCTCCGGGATTGGGACTGAAGCTTTCTTT. Translation: CASSSGIGTEAFF.